The 10 T cell receptor beta chains reported below all come from one sample, sequenced in a study of T cell responses to AZD1222 COVID-19 vaccine. Assay: immunoSEQ multiplex PCR; the TCRdb copy retains only in-frame clones and omits some. The sample gives roughly 65,000 clones, over 80% of which show up once; about 23% is in the top ten. Source: peripheral blood, taken 28 days after the second AZD1222 dose. All receptors derive from an adult who received the AZD1222 COVID-19 vaccine.

This clone was recorded once. The chain uses TRBV6-5 and TRBJ1-2; D may be TRBD1 (5 bases). This CDR3 is built from 12 residues. With 7 bases removed from V and 4 bases from J, the gap between germline ends came to 10 bases. The germline gives CDR1 MNHEY, CDR2 SVGAGI. CDR3 DNA: TGTGCCAGCAATACAGGTCTCTATGGCTACACCTTC. It is translated as CASNTGLYGYTF.

This chain connects TRBV29-1 to TRBJ1-3; weak D call: TRBD1 (5 bases). The CDR3 is 13 residues long. Looked up from germline, CDR1 is SQVTM and CDR2 is ANQGSEA. Trimming shortened V by 4 bases and J by 1 base, and 8 bases separated the two germline ends. The CDR3 DNA reads TGCAGCGTTGGCCGGGGGTCTGGAAACACCATATATTTT. Translated: CSVGRGSGNTIYF. Looking up the rest from reference TRBV29-1 and TRBJ1-3 gives the full variable domain: SAVISQKPSRDICQRGTSLTIQCQVDSQVTMMFWYRQQPGQSLTLIATANQGSEATYESGFVIDKFPISRPNLTFSTLTVSNMSPEDSSIYLCSVGRGSGNTIYFGEGSWLTVV.

This chain links TRBV10-2 with TRBJ1-1; D ambiguous. V shed 4 bases and J shed 0 bases, with 15 bases lying between them. Germline CDR1 is WSHSY and CDR2 is SAAADI. The CDR3 covers 16 residues. The CDR3 region is CASSVSREIVNTEAFF. The DNA of the CDR3 is TGCGCCAGCAGTGTTTCCAGAGAGATTGTGAACACTGAAGCTTTCTTT.

The genes are TRBV5-5 and TRBJ2-2; a weak D match, TRBD1 (6 bases). Trimming shortened V by 2 bases and J by 3 bases, and 11 bases separated the two germline ends. Germline CDR1 and CDR2: SGHKS and YYEKEE (reference sequence). The length of the CDR3 is 15 residues. The CDR3 spells CASSLGGIHTGELFF. The CDR3 DNA reads TGTGCCAGCAGCTTAGGGGGAATCCACACCGGGGAGCTGTTTTTT.

This clone was counted between two and nine times. This chain uses TRBV6-4 with TRBJ2-1, with a possible D match to TRBD2 (5 bases). CDR1 MRHNA and CDR2 SNTAGT come from the germline V gene. Trimming pared 0 bases from V and 6 bases from J, leaving 9 bases between. This CDR3 has 14 amino acids. The CDR3 region is CASSDSREPNEQFF. The DNA of the CDR3 is TGTGCCAGCAGTGACTCGAGGGAACCCAATGAGCAGTTCTTC.

The chain is built from TRBV27 and TRBJ1-6; 8 bases are shared with TRBD1. CDR3 length equals 15 residues. Germline CDR1 is MNHEY and CDR2 is SMNVEV (reference sequence). V was clipped by 6 bases and J by 9 bases; unmatched bases: 10. DNA for the CDR3: TGTGCCAGCAGCCACTATCAAGGACAGGGTTCACCCCTCCACTTT. Residues: CASSHYQGQGSPLHF.

The chain is built from TRBV27 and TRBJ2-3; 8 bases line up with TRBD2. CDR1 is MNHEY and CDR2 is SMNVEV in the germline V gene (reference sequence). With 4 bases clipped from V and 2 bases from J, the junction kept 8 bases outside the gene matches. CDR3 size: 16 residues. The DNA for the CDR3 is TGTGCCAGCAGTTCAGTAGCGGGATTTTACACAGATACGCAGTATTTT. Translated: CASSSVAGFYTDTQYF.

The rearrangement links TRBV11-3 to TRBJ1-1; a weak D match, TRBD1 (6 bases). Germline CDR1 and CDR2: SGHNT and YENEEA. Trimming cost V 3 bases and J 11 bases, with 10 bases left between them. The CDR3 totals 11 residues. In nucleotides, the CDR3 is TGTGCCAGCAGCTTGAACGACAGGGCTTTCTTT. This codes for CASSLNDRAFF. Filled out from reference TRBV11-3 and TRBJ1-1, the complete variable domain reads EAGVVQSPRYKIIEKKQPVAFWCNPISGHNTLYWYLQNLGQGPELLIRYENEEAVDDSQLPKDRFSAERLKGVDSTLKIQPAELGDSAVYLCASSLNDRAFFGQGTRLTVV.

V and J are TRBV5-1 and TRBJ2-3; 7 nucleotides align to TRBD1. The germline V gene encodes CDR1 SGHRS and CDR2 YFSETQ. This CDR3 has 16 residues. Losses at the gene ends were 4 bases for V and 4 bases for J; bases not matched to a gene: 12. CDR3 nucleotides: TGCGCCAGCAGCCCGAACCCCGGGACAGAACCAGATACGCAGTATTTT. This encodes CASSPNPGTEPDTQYF.

CDR3 sequence reads: CSVGEQGNQPQHF. The DNA of the CDR3 is TGCAGCGTTGGAGAACAGGGGAATCAGCCCCAGCATTTT. The chain combines TRBV29-1 with TRBJ1-5; TRBD1 matches at 7 bases. Germline lookup yields CDR1 SQVTM and CDR2 ANQGSEA. The CDR3 runs to 13 residues. J gave up 4 bases and V 4 bases, and 4 bases lay outside the gene matches.